The 8 T cell receptor beta chains below were found in one sample sequenced in a study of CD8+ T cells in alopecia areata. Extracted RNA was reverse transcribed into cDNA, the sequencing template. Some clones are missing from TCRdb's copy, which holds only in-frame ones; the method was immunoSEQ multiplex PCR. Here the sample spans 35,000 to 45,000 clones, 92% being singletons. Sample treatment: oral pan-JAK inhibitor, 5-10 mg twice daily. The sample here was CD8+ T cells sorted from blood, taken at week 24, from a patient treated with tofacitinib. The origin of the receptors is a human donor with alopecia areata.

V gene TRBV11-3 combines with J gene TRBJ2-2; possibly TRBD1 or TRBD2 for D (5 bases each). The germline V and J ends were trimmed by 2 bases and 6 bases, with 10 bases remaining between them. Germline CDR1 is SGHNT and CDR2 is YENEEA. The CDR3 runs to 14 residues. The CDR3 nucleotides are TGTGCCAGCAGCTTATTCCGGGACCCCGGGGAGCTGTTTTTT. It is translated as CASSLFRDPGELFF. Variable domain in full (rest from reference TRBV11-3 and TRBJ2-2): EAGVVQSPRYKIIEKKQPVAFWCNPISGHNTLYWYLQNLGQGPELLIRYENEEAVDDSQLPKDRFSAERLKGVDSTLKIQPAELGDSAVYLCASSLFRDPGELFFGEGSRLTVL.

This clone was detected once. This chain joins TRBV28 and TRBJ2-7; D gene uncertain. Deletions cut 3 bases from V and 3 bases from J, with 18 bases between. The germline V gene has CDR1 MDHEN and CDR2 SYDVKM. The CDR3 loop spans 16 amino acids. The CDR3 region has the DNA TGTGCCAGCAGTTTTATACCCCCGGAAAGAGGCTACGAGCAGTACTTC. Its translation is CASSFIPPERGYEQYF.

The chain uses TRBV7-9 and TRBJ2-7; D is ambiguous. The CDR3 has 12 amino acids. Between the trimmed V and J ends, which lost 4 bases and 3 bases, there was a span of 7 bases. Germline values: CDR1 SEHNR, CDR2 FQNEAQ (reference sequence). CDR3 in amino acids: CASSSLFYEQYF. CDR3 sequence (DNA): TGTGCCAGCAGCTCCCTCTTCTACGAGCAGTACTTC.

The J gene is TRBJ2-7, the V gene TRBV27, with 7 bases identical to TRBD1. CDR1 MNHEY and CDR2 SMNVEV come from the germline V gene (reference sequence). The ends lost 3 bases at V and 2 bases at J; junction bases unmatched: 1. CDR3 length equals 13 residues. CDR3 region: CASSFDRAYEQYF. For the CDR3, the DNA is TGTGCCAGCAGTTTCGACAGGGCCTACGAGCAGTACTTC.

V is TRBV7-9 and J is TRBJ2-1, with D maybe TRBD1 (6 bases). The ends were cut back, 4 bases at V and 5 bases at J, with 18 bases in the middle. Germline CDR1 is SEHNR and CDR2 is FQNEAQ (reference sequence). This CDR3 contains 16 residues. Here the CDR3 DNA reads TGTGCCAGCAGCTACGCCGGGACAAGAAACGACAATGAGCAGTTCTTC. It codes for CASSYAGTRNDNEQFF. Full variable domain (outside the CDR3, taken from reference TRBV7-9 and TRBJ2-1): DTGVSQNPRHKITKRGQNVTFRCDPISEHNRLYWYRQTLGQGPEFLTYFQNEAQLEKSRLLSDRFSAERPKGSFSTLEIQRTEQGDSAMYLCASSYAGTRNDNEQFFGPGTRLTVL.

The gene calls are TRBV10-3 and TRBJ2-7; D might be TRBD1 (5 bases). Trimming stripped 5 bases from V and 0 bases from J, with 14 bases between. This CDR3 is 15 amino acids long. Looked up from germline, CDR1 is ENHRY and CDR2 is SYGVKD. The CDR3, as DNA: TGTGCCATCAGTAAGACAGTCTTCGTCTCCTACGAGCAGTACTTC. It translates to CAISKTVFVSYEQYF.

The V and J genes are TRBV5-6 and TRBJ2-7, with a weak D call TRBD1 (5 bases). CDR1 SGHDT and CDR2 YYEEEE come from the germline V gene. Trimming left V 2 bases short and J 7 bases short, with 10 bases between. There are 12 residues in the CDR3. The CDR3 coding sequence is TGTGCCAGCAGCTTAGGGCAGGGAGAGCAGTACTTC. Translating it yields CASSLGQGEQYF.

This chain links TRBV11-2 with TRBJ2-5; no definite D call. Trimming stripped 6 bases from V and 4 bases from J, with 21 bases between. The CDR3 runs 16 residues. The germline V gene has CDR1 SGHAT and CDR2 FQNNGV. The CDR3 DNA is TGTGCCAGCAGTCCTCCCCTTTCTAGAGTGGGAGAGACCCAGTACTTC. It is translated as CASSPPLSRVGETQYF. The entire variable domain, with the rest obtained from reference TRBV11-2 and TRBJ2-5, is as follows: EAGVAQSPRYKIIEKRQSVAFWCNPISGHATLYWYQQILGQGPKLLIQFQNNGVVDDSQLPKDRFSAERLKGVDSTLKIQPAKLEDSAVYLCASSPPLSRVGETQYFGPGTRLLVL.